The rows below give T cell receptor beta chains drawn from one sample of a study of T cell responses to AZD1222 COVID-19 vaccine. Here immunoSEQ multiplex PCR was the method, and the copy in TCRdb shows in-frame clones only, minus some. The sample yields about 130,000 clones, approximately 86% seen once. The source was peripheral blood, collected 28 days after the second AZD1222 dose. All receptors derive from an adult who received the AZD1222 COVID-19 vaccine. Both conserved end residues are trimmed from each CDR3.

v_call	j_call	cdr3_aa
TRBV5-4	TRBJ1-6	ASSLEGVGNNSPLH
TRBV29-1	TRBJ1-1	SVEKGQGYSEAF
TRBV19	TRBJ2-2	ASSILGSGELF
TRBV4-1	TRBJ1-2	ASSQVVFSGLNYGYT
TRBV6-5	TRBJ1-1	ASRIFGGNTEAF
TRBV29-1	TRBJ2-5	SFRDFGGETQY
TRBV30	TRBJ1-3	AWSRTLTGNTIY
TRBV6-5	TRBJ1-5	ASSPLGDQPQH
TRBV6-2/TRBV6-3	TRBJ1-2	ASSYPSTGRYGYT
TRBV2	TRBJ2-7	ASSAVAASSYEQY
TRBV28	TRBJ1-1	ASAVRGREAF
TRBV27	TRBJ2-1	ATRKGGRSRNEQF
TRBV2	TRBJ1-5	ASSFQGNNQPQH
TRBV11-1	TRBJ1-3	ASSGRQWQAHTIY
TRBV5-8	TRBJ1-6	ASSYRGKSSPLH
TRBV7-9	TRBJ1-6	ASSAGGSPLH
TRBV24-1	TRBJ2-3	ATKGRREATDTQY
TRBV6-2/TRBV6-3	TRBJ2-7	ASSPGGREAPEQY
TRBV2	TRBJ2-3	ASRKWDTQY
TRBV7-8	TRBJ2-7	ASSPTGQSYEQY
TRBV19	TRBJ1-5	ASRPDSNQPQH
TRBV11-3	TRBJ1-6	ASSLAGRRNSPLH
TRBV5-1	TRBJ1-2	ASSLAGGADT
TRBV7-2	TRBJ2-7	ASSQTGTASYEQY
TRBV5-1	TRBJ1-2	ASSLETGGGGYT
TRBV5-1	TRBJ1-2	ASSLESPNYGYT
TRBV2	TRBJ1-2	ASSEELAKSGYT
TRBV19	TRBJ2-7	ASSASGGHYEQY
TRBV3-1/TRBV3-2	TRBJ2-3	ASSQVEGLTQY
TRBV7-8	TRBJ1-3	ASSPFRGGGNTIY
TRBV5-4	TRBJ2-1	ASSVQTMGF
TRBV19	TRBJ1-1	ASSRPQGVAF
TRBV27	TRBJ1-2	ASGGAHVNYGYT
TRBV30	TRBJ1-1	ARKTLTGVLTEAF
TRBV10-2	TRBJ1-3	ASSDNSGNTIY
TRBV6-2/TRBV6-3	TRBJ2-7	ASSLATPLTSDASYEQY
TRBV2	TRBJ2-3	ASNLRVGMFNADTQY
TRBV3-1/TRBV3-2	TRBJ1-3	ASSAGTRSGNTIY
TRBV11-3	TRBJ2-1	ASSIMRGPVYNEQF
TRBV5-1	TRBJ1-5	ASSLGPTGNQPQH
TRBV6-5	TRBJ1-6	ASSTQTGYNSPLH
TRBV23-1	TRBJ2-7	ASSHGLRGCYEQY
TRBV30	TRBJ2-2	AWSPERELVTGELF
TRBV19	TRBJ1-2	ASSGDKGGSDYGYT
TRBV28	TRBJ2-1	ASSPTGDEQF
TRBV19	TRBJ1-4	ASSIATDATNEKLF
TRBV7-2	TRBJ2-1	ASSLDPSYYNEQF
TRBV10-3	TRBJ1-2	AISESTDRGYT
TRBV19	TRBJ1-5	ASSIRTVQQPQH
TRBV11-2	TRBJ2-1	ASSLVGYNEQF
TRBV5-1	TRBJ1-1	ASSSLSTGKNTEAF